Listed here are 30 T cell receptor beta chains from one sample, sequenced in a study of T cells expressing NK-cell markers. One entry per CDR3 protein, without DNA, is what TCRdb gives after re-calling the 5' RACE reads. Found here are 300,000 to 450,000 distinct CDR3 sequences; the top ten clones hold under 6.5%. The specimen sequenced was blood T cells: a sorted CD56 or NKG2C T cell subset, CD4+ or CD8+ T cells, or bulk PBMC T cells (not recorded which). The receptors shown here come from a man aged 18-75 years in good health.

This chain links TRBV3-1 with TRBJ1-2; TCRdb's D call of TRBD1 is untestable without DNA. The germline V gene has CDR1 LGHDT and CDR2 YNNKEL (reference sequence). The length of the CDR3 is 15 residues. The CDR3 is CASSQTRGRSYGYTF.

CDR3 amino acids: CASSQGRDSQYF. The chain combines TRBV12-3 or TRBV12-4 with TRBJ2-3; checking the TCRdb D call of TRBD2 is not possible without DNA. The CDR3 length is 12 residues.

The V and J genes are TRBV7-6 and TRBJ2-2; as DNA is missing, the TRBD2 call by TCRdb cannot be tested. This CDR3 has 15 amino acids. CDR1 SGHVS and CDR2 FNYEAQ come from the germline V gene. CDR3 residues: CASSPSWGNTGELFF.

The CDR3 sequence is CASSRRTGYKETQYF. The chain employs TRBV5-5 and TRBJ2-5; the TCRdb D gene call, TRBD1, has no DNA to confirm it. CDR1 and CDR2 (germline): SGHKS, YYEKEE (reference sequence). This CDR3 spans 15 amino acids.

The CDR3 sequence: CSARTKQMNTEAFF. The genes are TRBV20-1 and TRBJ1-1. This CDR3 region has 14 residues. Per germline, CDR1 DFQATT and CDR2 SNEGSKA (reference sequence).

V usage is TRBV7-8 and J usage is TRBJ2-7; without DNA, the TCRdb call of TRBD2 cannot be checked. This CDR3 contains 14 residues. Germline lookup yields CDR1 SGHVS and CDR2 FQNEAQ. CDR3 loop: CASRQMGHSYEQYF.

The rearrangement joins TRBV7-8 to TRBJ2-7; TCRdb names TRBD1, which stays unverified in the absence of DNA. CDR1 SGHVS and CDR2 FQNEAQ come from the germline V gene. The CDR3 sequence is 16 residues long. The CDR3 is CASSLVGGGTTYEQYF.

The chain employs TRBV5-1 and TRBJ2-2; TCRdb calls TRBD2, which cannot be checked without DNA. CDR3 length: 16 amino acids. Germline CDR1 and CDR2: SGHRS and YFSETQ. The CDR3 sequence is CASSDERTSLTGELFF.

The V and J genes are TRBV28 and TRBJ2-7; the D call from TCRdb, TRBD2, cannot be confirmed without DNA. From germline, CDR1 is MDHEN and CDR2 SYDVKM. This CDR3 has 15 residues. CDR3 residues: CATCNSGGTSPNQYF.

The genes are TRBV28 and TRBJ1-3; TCRdb picks TRBD1, but there is no DNA to check that call. The CDR3 runs to 16 residues. Per germline, CDR1 MDHEN and CDR2 SYDVKM. The CDR3 protein is CASSIFRGGSGNTIYF.

This chain joins TRBV7-2 and TRBJ2-1; TCRdb gives TRBD2 as the D gene, but with no DNA this cannot be confirmed. Germline V gives CDR1 SGHTA, CDR2 FQGNSA. The length of the CDR3 is 16 residues. The CDR3 loop is CASSSVRGGLYNEQFF.

The V and J genes are TRBV12-3 or TRBV12-4 and TRBJ1-4; checking the TCRdb D call of TRBD1 is not possible without DNA. The CDR3 contains 13 residues. The CDR3 loop reads CASSLYSGWGLFF.

The chain combines TRBV28 with TRBJ1-2. This CDR3 spans 14 amino acids. The germline CDR1 and CDR2 sequences are MDHEN and SYDVKM. The chain's CDR3 is CASSALGGYYGYTF.

The chain carries TRBV7-9 and TRBJ2-5; TCRdb proposes TRBD1, but this gene call is untestable without DNA. Germline assignment: CDR1 SEHNR and CDR2 FQNEAQ (reference sequence). This CDR3 is built from 16 residues. The CDR3: CASSPFAGAHQETQYF.

This chain links TRBV25-1 with TRBJ2-3. This CDR3 region has 14 residues. Germline CDR1 reads MGHDK; CDR2 reads SYGVNS. The CDR3 spells CASSETPNTDTQYF.

Here the CDR3 reads CASSPTPTRGEQFF. The J gene is TRBJ2-1, the V gene TRBV4-1; without DNA, the TCRdb call of TRBD2 cannot be checked. This CDR3 is 14 amino acids long. Germline V gene lookup returns CDR1 MGHRA and CDR2 YSYEKL.

V is TRBV7-3 and J is TRBJ2-1; the D gene TCRdb calls, TRBD2, cannot be checked with no DNA. Germline assignment: CDR1 SGHTA and CDR2 FQGTGA. The CDR3 totals 13 residues. CDR3 amino acids: CASSHSGLHEQFF.

The gene calls are TRBV5-6 and TRBJ2-3; the D call from TCRdb, TRBD1, cannot be confirmed without DNA. The CDR3 spans 15 residues. Germline loops: CDR1 SGHDT, CDR2 YYEEEE. The chain's CDR3 is CASSLTGAGLDTQYF.

V gene TRBV7-2 combines with J gene TRBJ2-3; TCRdb designates TRBD2, a call that cannot be tested without DNA. The CDR3 covers 17 residues. The germline CDR1 and CDR2 sequences are SGHTA and FQGNSA. This CDR3 is CASSRRTSGGAYDTQYF.

The chain has TRBV5-1 and TRBJ1-2. Germline V CDR1 and CDR2: SGHRS, YFSETQ. The CDR3 loop spans 15 amino acids. The CDR3 sequence is CASSLDPLANYGYTF.

The chain has TRBV28 and TRBJ2-1. Germline V gene lookup returns CDR1 MDHEN and CDR2 SYDVKM. The CDR3 is 14 residues long. CDR3 protein: CASSLADMYNEQFF. Using reference TRBV28 and TRBJ2-1 for the parts outside the CDR3, the full variable domain is DVKVTQSSRYLVKRTGEKVFLECVQDMDHENMFWYRQDPGLGLRLIYFSYDVKMKEKGDIPEGYSVSREKKERFSLILESASTNQTSMYLCASSLADMYNEQFFGPGTRLTVL.

The chain is built from TRBV5-1 and TRBJ2-1; no DNA is available, so the TRBD2 call from TCRdb remains unchecked. The CDR3 runs 17 residues. Germline V gene lookup returns CDR1 SGHRS and CDR2 YFSETQ. The CDR3 reads CASSLAASGGGVNEQFF.

The chain couples TRBV2 to TRBJ1-3; TCRdb picks TRBD1, but there is no DNA to check that call. CDR3 size: 14 residues. CDR1 and CDR2 (germline): SNHLY, FYNNEI. The CDR3 loop is CASRAEGARNTIYF.

The J gene is TRBJ2-1, the V gene TRBV2. The V gene's germline CDR1 is SNHLY and CDR2 FYNNEI. The CDR3 has 16 amino acids. CDR3 residues: CASTFEIPSSYNEQFF.

This rearrangement joins TRBV20-1 to TRBJ1-2; TCRdb indicates TRBD1, and absent DNA this call remains unverified. This CDR3 has 17 amino acids. Germline V gene lookup returns CDR1 DFQATT and CDR2 SNEGSKA (reference sequence). This chain's CDR3 is CSARDFGTGVRFYGYTF.

The chain links TRBV25-1 to TRBJ1-4; the TCRdb D gene call, TRBD1, has no DNA to confirm it. Germline CDR1 and CDR2: MGHDK and SYGVNS. This CDR3 spans 13 amino acids. The CDR3 loop is CASSLHMGGKLFF. Full variable domain (missing parts from reference TRBV25-1 and TRBJ1-4): EADIYQTPRYLVIGTGKKITLECSQTMGHDKMYWYQQDPGMELHLIHYSYGVNSTEKGDLSSESTVSRIRTEHFPLTLESARPSHTSQYLCASSLHMGGKLFFGSGTQLSVL.

The chain is built from TRBV6-1 and TRBJ2-4; lacking DNA, the TRBD2 call made by TCRdb goes unchecked. Germline values: CDR1 MNHNS, CDR2 SASEGT. The CDR3 is 16 amino acids. This chain's CDR3 is CASRDRDLVAKNIQYF.

The CDR3 protein is CSATNRGGYGYTF. The chain employs TRBV20-1 and TRBJ1-2; TCRdb's D gene call, TRBD1, goes unchecked for lack of DNA. The CDR3 extends over 13 amino acids. Germline CDR1 is DFQATT and CDR2 is SNEGSKA (reference sequence).

The chain carries TRBV10-3 and TRBJ2-7; TCRdb lists TRBD1, though no DNA is available to test this call. In germline, CDR1 is ENHRY, CDR2 SYGVKD. The CDR3 loop spans 14 amino acids. CDR3 sequence reads: CAIPGTHDSYEQYF.

The chain recombines TRBV3-1 with TRBJ2-1; no DNA is available, so the TRBD2 call from TCRdb remains unchecked. Germline CDR1 reads LGHDT; CDR2 reads YNNKEL (reference sequence). This CDR3 comprises 16 residues. CDR3 protein: CASSRRLAGWGNEQFF.